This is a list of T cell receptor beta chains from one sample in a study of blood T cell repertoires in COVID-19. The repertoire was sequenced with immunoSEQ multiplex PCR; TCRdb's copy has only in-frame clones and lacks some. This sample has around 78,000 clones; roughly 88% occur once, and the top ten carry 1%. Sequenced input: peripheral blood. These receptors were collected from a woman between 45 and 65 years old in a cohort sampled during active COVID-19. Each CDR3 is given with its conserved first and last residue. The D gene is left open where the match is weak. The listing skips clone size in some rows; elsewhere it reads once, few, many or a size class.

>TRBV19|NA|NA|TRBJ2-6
CASTAGANVLTF
TGTGCCAGTACCGCTGGGGCCAACGTCCTGACTTTC
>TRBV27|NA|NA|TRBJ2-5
CASSLSRVEETQYF
TGTGCCAGCAGTTTGTCTAGAGTGGAAGAGACCCAGTACTTC
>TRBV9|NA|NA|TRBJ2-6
CASSVGPNSGANVLTF
TGTGCCAGCAGCGTAGGGCCGAACTCTGGGGCCAACGTCCTGACTTTC
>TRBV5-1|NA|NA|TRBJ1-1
CASSRGRDSEAFF
TGCGCCAGCAGCCGGGGCAGGGACTCTGAAGCTTTCTTT
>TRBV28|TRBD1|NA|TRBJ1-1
CASSSAGTGALWNTEAFF
TGTGCCAGCAGTTCTGCCGGGACAGGGGCGTTATGGAACACTGAAGCTTTCTTT
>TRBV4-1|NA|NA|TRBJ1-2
CASSPEGGRQDYGYTF
TGCGCCAGCAGCCCCGAGGGGGGGCGCCAAGACTATGGCTACACCTTC
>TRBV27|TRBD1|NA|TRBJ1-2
CASSSSGGEGDGYTF
TGTGCCAGCAGTTCATCAGGGGGCGAGGGGGATGGCTACACCTTC
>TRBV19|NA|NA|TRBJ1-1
CASSMVRNTEAFF
TGTGCCAGCTCAATGGTCAGGAACACTGAAGCTTTCTTT
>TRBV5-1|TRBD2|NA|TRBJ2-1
CASRLSTSGSGNEQFF
TGCGCCAGCAGACTTTCGACTAGCGGGAGTGGGAATGAGCAGTTCTTC
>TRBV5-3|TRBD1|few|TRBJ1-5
CARSLGGGASQPQHF
TGTGCCAGAAGCTTGGGAGGGGGCGCGAGTCAGCCCCAGCATTTT
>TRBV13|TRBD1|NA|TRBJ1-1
CASSPLPRDRGVAFF
TGTGCCAGCAGCCCGTTACCCCGGGACAGGGGGGTAGCTTTCTTT
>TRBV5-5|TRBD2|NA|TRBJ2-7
CASSETSGYSYEQYF
TGTGCCAGCAGCGAGACTAGCGGATACTCCTACGAGCAGTACTTC
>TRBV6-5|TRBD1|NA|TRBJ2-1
CASSQTGGRQFF
TGTGCCAGCAGTCAAACAGGGGGCCGGCAGTTCTTC
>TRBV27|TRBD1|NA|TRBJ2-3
CASSPNGQGWDTQYF
TGTGCCAGCAGTCCGAACGGACAGGGGTGGGATACGCAGTATTTT
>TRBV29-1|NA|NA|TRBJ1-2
CSVGLGVGGYTF
TGCAGCGTTGGCCTCGGGGTCGGGGGCTACACCTTC
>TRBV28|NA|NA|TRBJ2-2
CASGEPFNTGELFF
TGTGCCAGCGGGGAGCCTTTCAACACCGGGGAGCTGTTTTTT
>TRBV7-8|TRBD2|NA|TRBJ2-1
CASSLGASGRHEQFF
TGTGCCAGCAGCTTAGGGGCTAGCGGGAGGCATGAGCAGTTCTTC
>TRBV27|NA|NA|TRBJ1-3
CASSLSGLSGNTIYF
TGTGCCAGCAGTTTATCTGGGCTCTCTGGAAACACCATATATTTT
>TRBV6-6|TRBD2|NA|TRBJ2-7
CASSYPREGTYEQYF
TGTGCCAGCAGTTACCCGCGGGAGGGAACTTACGAGCAGTACTTC
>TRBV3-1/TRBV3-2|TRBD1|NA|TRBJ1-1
CASSLTGMNTEAFF
TGTGCCAGCAGCCTGACAGGGATGAACACTGAAGCTTTCTTT
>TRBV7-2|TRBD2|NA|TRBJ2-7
CASSLDSGRASEQYF
TGTGCCAGCAGCTTAGATAGCGGGAGGGCCAGCGAGCAGTACTTC
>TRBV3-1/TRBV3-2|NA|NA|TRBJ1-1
CASSQDYRAANSEAFF
TGTGCCAGCAGCCAAGATTATCGCGCCGCAAACTCTGAAGCTTTCTTT
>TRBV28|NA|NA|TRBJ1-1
CASGQPTQGGTEAFF
TGTGCCAGCGGACAACCCACTCAGGGTGGGACTGAAGCTTTCTTT
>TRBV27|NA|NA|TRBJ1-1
CARPDPREVLTEAFF
TGTGCCAGGCCTGACCCCAGGGAAGTCCTCACTGAAGCTTTCTTT
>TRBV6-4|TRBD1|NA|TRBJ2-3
CASSQDRGSYTDTQYF
TGTGCCAGCAGCCAGGACAGGGGTTCTTACACAGATACGCAGTATTTT
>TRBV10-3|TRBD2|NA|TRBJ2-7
CAISDPPTSADEQYF
TGTGCCATCAGTGACCCCCCGACTAGCGCCGACGAGCAGTACTTC
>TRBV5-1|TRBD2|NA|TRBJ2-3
CASSLRSSGITGTDTQYF
TGCGCCAGCAGCTTGAGGTCCAGCGGGATAACGGGCACAGATACGCAGTATTTT
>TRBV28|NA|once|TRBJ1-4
CAVQGNEKLFF
TGTGCCGTACAGGGTAATGAAAAACTGTTTTTT
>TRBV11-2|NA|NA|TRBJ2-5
CASSSTPTGETQYF
TGTGCCAGCAGCTCTACCCCCACAGGGGAGACCCAGTACTTC
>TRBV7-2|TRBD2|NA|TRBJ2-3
CASSLSGRAGKDTQYF
TGTGCCAGCAGCTTGAGCGGGAGGGCCGGGAAAGATACGCAGTATTTT
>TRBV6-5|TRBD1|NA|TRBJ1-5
CATGQGVAQPQHF
TGTGCCACGGGACAGGGGGTGGCTCAGCCCCAGCATTTT
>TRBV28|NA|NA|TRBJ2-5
CASSPGWTGGTYQETQYF
TGTGCCAGCAGTCCCGGGTGGACCGGGGGAACTTACCAAGAGACCCAGTACTTC
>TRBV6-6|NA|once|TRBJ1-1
CASSFTDRSNTEAFF
TGTGCCAGCAGTTTTACCGACAGGTCTAACACTGAAGCTTTCTTT
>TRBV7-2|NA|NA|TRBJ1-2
CASTVGGRYNYGYTF
TGTGCCAGCACCGTGGGAGGGAGATATAACTATGGCTACACCTTC
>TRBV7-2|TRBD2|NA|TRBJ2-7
CASSLMGLQNYEQYF
TGTGCCAGCAGCTTAATGGGACTACAGAACTACGAGCAGTACTTC
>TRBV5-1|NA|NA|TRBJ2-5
CASSLGVSQETQYF
TGCGCCAGCAGCTTGGGCGTGTCTCAAGAGACCCAGTACTTC
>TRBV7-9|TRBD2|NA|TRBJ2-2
CAIGFTSGRTGELFF
TGTGCCATTGGGTTTACTAGCGGGAGAACCGGGGAGCTGTTTTTT
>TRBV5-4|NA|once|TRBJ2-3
CASSLEGLGDTQYF
TGTGCCAGCAGCTTGGAGGGACTGGGAGATACGCAGTATTTT
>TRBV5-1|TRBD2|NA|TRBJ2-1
CASSLQLAGAPHEQFF
TGCGCCAGCAGCCTACAACTAGCGGGAGCTCCCCATGAGCAGTTCTTC
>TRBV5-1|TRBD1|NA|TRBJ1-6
CASSPGGNGSPLHF
TGCGCCAGCAGCCCAGGGGGGAATGGATCACCCCTCCACTTT
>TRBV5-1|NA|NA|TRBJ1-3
CASSSTRGLENTIYF
TGCGCCAGCAGCTCCACCCGGGGGTTGGAAAATACCATATATTTT
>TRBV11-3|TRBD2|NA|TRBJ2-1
CASSLDGTSGSLLHEQFF
TGTGCCAGCAGCTTAGACGGGACTAGCGGGAGCCTCTTACATGAGCAGTTCTTC
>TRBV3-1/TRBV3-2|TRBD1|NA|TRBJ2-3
CASSQVGGQGEYF
TGTGCCAGCAGCCAAGTGGGGGGACAGGGCGAGTATTTT